This TCR beta chain was sequenced for a study of T cells after yellow fever vaccination. V dropped 7 bases and J dropped 5 bases, with 20 bases sitting between them. The CDR3 length is 14 residues. Germline V lookup: CDR1 SQVTM, CDR2 ANQGSEA. This clonotype was recorded a few times. TCRdb used MiXCR to reprocess the 5' RACE reads, holding one entry per CDR3 protein. Of about 160,000 distinct CDR3 sequences listed, 6% to 7.5% are singletons. Sequences were derived from CD4+ T cells sorted from PBMCs, sampled less than 6 days after the first yellow fever vaccination. V usage is TRBV29-1 and J usage is TRBJ2-5; D is perhaps TRBD1 or TRBD2 (6 bases each). This TCR was recovered from a man between 18 and 29 years old who received the YFV17D yellow fever vaccine. The DNA of the CDR3 is TGCAGCGCCGGGGGCCCTACGGCCCGTGAGACCCAGTACTTC. The encoded protein is CSAGGPTARETQYF. Supplemented by reference TRBV29-1 and TRBJ2-5, the full variable domain reads SAVISQKPSRDICQRGTSLTIQCQVDSQVTMMFWYRQQPGQSLTLIATANQGSEATYESGFVIDKFPISRPNLTFSTLTVSNMSPEDSSIYLCSAGGPTARETQYFGPGTRLLVL.